The 28 T cell receptor beta chains given below trace back to one sample, sequenced in a study of spatial heterogeneity in lung cancer. Time point here: sample taken at primary tumor resection. No cells were sorted before sequencing. The whole RNA sequenced was extracted from tumor, nontumor lung or frozen PBMC. TCRdb passed the 5' RACE reads through MiXCR, listing each CDR3 protein once. Of about 50,000 distinct CDR3 sequences in the sample, approximately 7.6% are singletons; the top ten hold about 13%. Source: PBMCs, taken at surgery. The receptors originated from a female donor with early-stage non-small cell lung cancer.

This clonotype appeared many times. The V call is TRBV4-2, the J call TRBJ2-5; 11 nucleotides line up with TRBD2. V shed 4 bases, J shed 2 bases, and the junction held 9 bases outside the gene matches. The germline CDR1 and CDR2 sequences are LGHNA and YNFKEQ. This CDR3 is 17 amino acids long. CDR3 amino acids: CASSLQSLAGGQETQYF. The DNA of the CDR3 is TGTGCCAGCAGCCTACAATCTTTAGCGGGGGGGCAAGAGACCCAGTACTTC.

This clonotype came up a few times. V and J are TRBV20-1 and TRBJ1-2; 8 bases line up with TRBD1. With V trimmed by 6 bases and J by 7 bases, 7 bases remained unmatched. CDR3 size: 12 residues. Germline loops: CDR1 DFQATT, CDR2 SNEGSKA (reference sequence). The CDR3 DNA follows: TGCAGTGCACAGCAGGGGGCGGCTGGCTACACCTTC. Its translation: CSAQQGAAGYTF.

This chain links TRBV11-3 with TRBJ2-2, with TRBD1 matching over 9 bases. The CDR3 has 17 amino acids. Germline lookup yields CDR1 SGHNT and CDR2 YENEEA. With 4 bases clipped from V and 4 bases from J, the junction kept 10 bases outside the gene matches. The CDR3 bases are TGTGCCAGCAGCTCCCGTGGGGGGACAGGGATCACCGGGGAGCTGTTTTTT. This encodes CASSSRGGTGITGELFF. Full variable domain (missing parts from reference TRBV11-3 and TRBJ2-2): EAGVVQSPRYKIIEKKQPVAFWCNPISGHNTLYWYLQNLGQGPELLIRYENEEAVDDSQLPKDRFSAERLKGVDSTLKIQPAELGDSAVYLCASSSRGGTGITGELFFGEGSRLTVL.

This clonotype was counted only a few times. This chain joins TRBV6-5 and TRBJ2-7, with 11 bases lining up with TRBD1. The trim removed 4 bases at V and 1 base at J, leaving 3 bases unmatched. CDR1 MNHEY and CDR2 SVGAGI come from the germline V gene. This CDR3 has 15 amino acids. The CDR3 sequence is CASSFRDRGSYEQYF. CDR3 sequence (DNA): TGTGCCAGCAGTTTCCGGGACAGGGGGTCCTACGAGCAGTACTTC.

This clonotype was recorded a few times. The chain has TRBV6-2 or TRBV6-3 and TRBJ1-2, with no clear D. V lost 5 bases and J lost 0, with 16 bases in between. There are 16 residues in the CDR3. Germline-derived CDR1 and CDR2 are MNHEY and SVGEGT. Here the CDR3 reads CASSRDDRYANYGYTF. As DNA, the CDR3 is TGTGCCAGCAGTAGGGATGACCGCTACGCTAACTATGGCTACACCTTC.

V gene TRBV7-9 combines with J gene TRBJ2-4, with TRBD2 matching 10 bases. CDR3 length equals 14 residues. Germline CDR1 is SEHNR and CDR2 is FQNEAQ (reference sequence). Germline trimming cut 5 bases from V and 10 bases from J; bases unmatched to any gene: 8. The CDR3 loop is CASSTWTSGGIQYF. The CDR3 coding sequence is TGTGCCAGCAGCACGTGGACTAGCGGTGGGATTCAGTACTTC.

The genes are TRBV18 and TRBJ2-7, with 7 bases aligning to TRBD2. This CDR3 comprises 16 residues. Germline values: CDR1 KGHSH, CDR2 LQKENI. The junction had 9 bases not matched to a gene; V was cut back by 2 bases and J by 2 bases. The DNA for the CDR3 is TGTGCCAGCTCACCAGCGATGGGACGGGGGGCCTACGAGCAGTACTTC. This sequence encodes CASSPAMGRGAYEQYF.

This clonotype was seen ten or more times. The chain recombines TRBV4-3 with TRBJ1-5; D not certain. The CDR3 has 14 amino acids. Germline CDR1 reads LGHNA; CDR2 reads YSLEER. V lost 1 base and J 2 bases, leaving 6 bases between the germline ends. The CDR3 protein is CASSQVGGNQPQHF. DNA for the CDR3: TGCGCCAGCAGCCAAGTTGGCGGCAATCAGCCCCAGCATTTT.

This clonotype was observed at least ten times. V usage is TRBV4-1 and J usage is TRBJ2-3; TRBD2 matches 11 bases. This CDR3 spans 17 amino acids. Trimming took 1 base from V and 4 from J; bases not matched to a gene: 7. The germline gives CDR1 MGHRA, CDR2 YSYEKL. The CDR3 DNA sequence: TGCGCCAGCAGCCAAGGCAGAACTAGCGGGGGTTCAGATACGCAGTATTTT. This encodes CASSQGRTSGGSDTQYF.

This clonotype appeared many times. CDR3 region: CASSLGQEQYF. The CDR3 DNA follows: TGTGCCAGCAGCCTTGGACAGGAGCAGTACTTC. J is TRBJ2-7 and V is TRBV12-3 or TRBV12-4; tentatively, D is TRBD1 (6 bases). The CDR3 totals 11 residues. V shed 6 bases and J shed 7 bases, with 10 bases lying between them.

The table lists this clonotype with many counts. The chain's CDR3 is CASSRLREIEETQYF. CDR3 in DNA: TGTGCCAGCAGTCGACTCCGGGAGATCGAAGAGACCCAGTACTTC. The gene calls are TRBV28 and TRBJ2-5, with D possibly matching TRBD2 (6 bases). V was trimmed by 5 bases and J by 3 bases, leaving 16 bases between them. This CDR3 contains 15 residues. Germline V gene sequence: CDR1 MDHEN, CDR2 SYDVKM. The variable domain in full, completed from reference TRBV28 and TRBJ2-5, reads DVKVTQSSRYLVKRTGEKVFLECVQDMDHENMFWYRQDPGLGLRLIYFSYDVKMKEKGDIPEGYSVSREKKERFSLILESASTNQTSMYLCASSRLREIEETQYFGPGTRLLVL.

The chain combines TRBV9 with TRBJ2-2; D uncertain. CDR1 is SGDLS, CDR2 YYNGEE, per germline. The CDR3 has 15 residues. V lost 0 bases, J lost 0 bases, and 6 bases lay in between. CDR3 sequence reads: CASSVARANTGELFF. CDR3 DNA sequence: TGTGCCAGCAGCGTAGCCCGGGCGAACACCGGGGAGCTGTTTTTT.

The V and J genes are TRBV5-4 and TRBJ1-4; 8 nucleotides line up with TRBD1. The CDR3 extends over 15 amino acids. V was clipped by 3 bases and J by 6 bases; unmatched bases: 7. The germline V gene has CDR1 SGHNT and CDR2 YYREEE (reference sequence). CDR3 DNA sequence: TGTGCCAGCAGCTCAGGACAGGGCCTTGATGAAAAACTGTTTTTT. The encoded protein is CASSSGQGLDEKLFF.

This clonotype was counted only a few times. The V call is TRBV5-1, the J call TRBJ2-2, with D possibly TRBD1 on 6 matching bases. Trimming shortened V by 4 bases and J by 0 bases, and 16 bases separated the two germline ends. Per the germline V gene, CDR1 is SGHRS and CDR2 is YFSETQ. CDR3 length equals 17 residues. In DNA form, the CDR3 reads TGCGCCAGCAGCCTAAAAGGACAGCCCGCGAACACCGGGGAGCTGTTTTTT. Protein: CASSLKGQPANTGELFF.

There are many counts of this clonotype. The chain has TRBV13 and TRBJ2-7, with 8 positions matching TRBD1. CDR1 and CDR2 (germline): PRHDT, FYEKMQ (reference sequence). Trimming took 2 bases from V and 1 from J; bases not matched to a gene: 4. This CDR3 has 15 residues. The CDR3 region is CASSLSDRGSYEQYF. The CDR3 bases are TGTGCCAGCAGCTTAAGCGACAGGGGTTCCTACGAGCAGTACTTC.

The chain links TRBV19 to TRBJ1-1, with 10 bases matching TRBD1. V lost 1 base and J lost 0; bases outside the gene matches: 8. The germline V gene has CDR1 LNHDA and CDR2 SQIVND (reference sequence). This CDR3 contains 18 residues. The CDR3 coding sequence is TGTGCCAGTAGTATAGCCGGACAGGGGGTTCTCGTGAACACTGAAGCTTTCTTT. Protein sequence: CASSIAGQGVLVNTEAFF. Using reference TRBV19 and TRBJ1-1 for the parts outside the CDR3, the full variable domain is DGGITQSPKYLFRKEGQNVTLSCEQNLNHDAMYWYRQDPGQGLRLIYYSQIVNDFQKGDIAEGYSVSREKKESFPLTVTSAQKNPTAFYLCASSIAGQGVLVNTEAFFGQGTRLTVV.

V usage is TRBV2 and J usage is TRBJ2-7, with 9 bases identical to TRBD1. V trimming: 6 bases; J trimming: 2 bases; junction bases outside the gene matches: 8. The CDR3 totals 15 residues. Per the germline V gene, CDR1 is SNHLY and CDR2 is FYNNEI. CDR3 DNA: TGTGCCAGCAGAAGGGACAGGGCTGGAACCTACGAGCAGTACTTC. This codes for CASRRDRAGTYEQYF.

This clonotype was observed once. Relative to the germline gene, one junction end is altered; a read error may explain this. CDR3 DNA: TGTGCTAGTGGTCTGACACTTAACGATGGCTACACCTTC. As protein: CASGLTLNDGYTF. V gene TRBV12-5 combines with J gene TRBJ1-2; no clear D. From germline, CDR1 is LGHNT and CDR2 FRNRAP. The CDR3 consists of 13 residues.

Only a few counts were recorded for this clonotype. The chain links TRBV7-2 to TRBJ2-7; 10 bases fit TRBD2. Germline CDR1 and CDR2: SGHTA and FQGNSA. The CDR3 is 18 amino acids. The ends lost 3 bases at V and 4 bases at J; junction bases unmatched: 15. This chain's CDR3 is CASSLVSSAGGTPYEQYF. CDR3 in DNA: TGTGCCAGCAGCTTGGTTTCGTCAGCGGGGGGGACTCCTTACGAGCAGTACTTC.

This clonotype was observed many times. The chain recombines TRBV5-4 with TRBJ2-5; no reliable D call. CDR3 size: 14 residues. Trimming shortened V by 5 bases and J by 0 bases, and 11 bases separated the two germline ends. CDR1 is SGHNT, CDR2 YYREEE, per germline (reference sequence). The CDR3 coding sequence is TGTGCCAGCAGACGAGGAAGGTACCAAGAGACCCAGTACTTC. It translates to CASRRGRYQETQYF.

This clonotype has ten or more counts. This chain joins TRBV29-1 and TRBJ2-1, with D uncertain. Trimming removed 1 base at V and 0 bases at J, with 4 bases between. Germline loops: CDR1 SQVTM, CDR2 ANQGSEA. The CDR3 is made up of 13 amino acids. The CDR3 DNA sequence: TGCAGCGTTGAAGGGAGCTCCTACAATGAGCAGTTCTTC. Its translation is CSVEGSSYNEQFF.

This clonotype has just a few counts. The genes are TRBV30 and TRBJ2-7; D possibly corresponds to TRBD1 (6 bases). The CDR3 spans 15 residues. The germline V gene has CDR1 GTSNPN and CDR2 SVGIG (reference sequence). V was pared by 0 bases and J by 1 base, with 13 bases between. The CDR3 protein is CAWSVPGANSYEQYF. CDR3 coding DNA: TGTGCCTGGAGTGTACCAGGGGCTAATTCCTACGAGCAGTACTTC.

As for this clonotype: This sequence may be a read error, since a much larger clone differs from it by one base. V usage is TRBV4-3 and J usage is TRBJ2-5; 9 bases match TRBD1. Germline CDR1 reads LGHNA; CDR2 reads YSLEER. The CDR3 length is 15 residues. Trimming cost V 0 bases and J 2 bases; bases outside gene matches: 1. The CDR3 DNA sequence: TGCGCCAGCAGCCAAGATGGGACAGGGCAAGAGACCCAGTACTTC. Its protein product is CASSQDGTGQETQYF.

Turning to this clonotype: This sequence may be a read error, since a much larger clone differs from it by one base. This chain links TRBV4-3 with TRBJ2-3; D uncertain. Germline V gene data show CDR1 as LGHNA and CDR2 as YSLEER. CDR3 size: 17 residues. CDR3 DNA: TGCGTCAGCAGCCAAGAAGGATCCCCCTCCCCCACAGATACGCAGTATTTT. This gives the protein CVSSQEGSPSPTDTQYF.

At least ten counts were recorded for this clonotype. The V call is TRBV6-1, the J call TRBJ2-3, with 9 bases identical to TRBD2. The CDR3 covers 16 residues. Per germline, CDR1 MNHNS and CDR2 SASEGT. V trimming: 2 bases; J trimming: 5 bases; junction bases outside the gene matches: 8. CDR3 protein: CASSELAGALGDTQYF. In DNA, the CDR3 is TGTGCCAGCAGTGAATTAGCGGGGGCCTTGGGAGATACGCAGTATTTT.

This clonotype has only a few counts. The CDR3 region is CASSLRLASSTDTQYF. In DNA form, the CDR3 reads TGTGCCAGCAGCTTACGGTTGGCTTCAAGCACAGATACGCAGTATTTT. The chain has TRBV7-9 and TRBJ2-3, with no clear D. Trimming pared 2 bases from V and 0 bases from J, leaving 12 bases between. Germline assignment: CDR1 SEHNR and CDR2 FQNEAQ (reference sequence). This CDR3 spans 16 amino acids. Based on the CDR3 plus reference TRBV7-9 and TRBJ2-3, the full variable domain is DTGVSQNPRHKITKRGQNVTFRCDPISEHNRLYWYRQTLGQGPEFLTYFQNEAQLEKSRLLSDRFSAERPKGSFSTLEIQRTEQGDSAMYLCASSLRLASSTDTQYFGPGTRLTVL.

This clonotype was picked up a small number of times. The V call is TRBV5-4, the J call TRBJ2-5; 9 bases are shared with TRBD1. Germline V lookup: CDR1 SGHNT, CDR2 YYREEE (reference sequence). V gave up 4 bases and J gave up 3 bases; unmatched junction bases: 4. The CDR3 is 14 amino acids. The CDR3 region is CASSPRDREETQYF. CDR3 coding DNA: TGTGCCAGCAGCCCCCGGGACAGGGAAGAGACCCAGTACTTC.

This clonotype came up many times. This chain links TRBV28 with TRBJ2-5, with 14 bases matching TRBD2. V lost 4 bases and J lost 3; bases outside the gene matches: 10. CDR3 length equals 18 residues. From germline, CDR1 is MDHEN and CDR2 SYDVKM. Here the CDR3 reads CASSWPGLAGAVEETQYF. DNA for the CDR3: TGTGCCAGCAGTTGGCCGGGACTAGCGGGGGCGGTGGAAGAGACCCAGTACTTC.